This passage covers 11 T cell receptor beta chains from one sample sequenced in a study of tumor-infiltrating lymphocytes in primary liver carcinoma. Germline DNA was extracted alongside blood RNA, which was obtained from unsorted whole blood. Constant-region priming of roughly 490 ng total RNA yielded TCR beta cDNA. Slightly modified ARM-PCR, run as three nested multiplex PCR rounds, produced the TCR beta libraries. A C-beta reverse primer and TRBV1-TRBV30 forward primers served in each of the first two PCR rounds, at around 10 cycles apiece. TCRdb ran MiXCR on the multiplex PCR reads and lists one entry per CDR3 protein. The sample shows hundreds of thousands of distinct CDR3 sequences, more than 55% of them seen only once. The sample comprised peripheral blood. These receptors all come from a woman in her thirties with primary liver carcinoma and hepatitis B virus infection.

Comments on this clonotype: One end of the junction varies from germline; a read error may be responsible. The chain recombines TRBV29-1 with TRBJ1-2; D is unclear. The V gene's germline CDR1 is SQVTM and CDR2 ANQGSEA. The CDR3 extends over 12 amino acids. CDR3: CSVAGPNYGYIF. CDR3 DNA sequence: TGCAGCGTTGCTGGACCTAACTATGGCTACATCTTC.

This chain connects TRBV29-1 to TRBJ2-1; D might be TRBD1 (6 bases). Germline CDR1 and CDR2: SQVTM and ANQGSEA. This CDR3 spans 18 amino acids. DNA for the CDR3: TGCATCGCCGAGAAAAGGGGTTTTTCGGTGAGGGGGTACAATGAGCAGTTCTTC. It translates to CIAEKRGFSVRGYNEQFF.

This clonotype was detected ten times or more. The chain combines TRBV6-1 with TRBJ1-4; 8 nucleotides line up with TRBD1. Per the germline V gene, CDR1 is MNHNS and CDR2 is SASEGT. V dropped 0 bases and J dropped 7; count of bases not matched to a gene: 10. The CDR3 consists of 17 residues. The CDR3 DNA is TGTGCCAGCAGTGAAGCGCTTCGGACAGGGAGCGTTGAAAAACTGTTTTTT. It encodes CASSEALRTGSVEKLFF.

This clonotype was found a few times. The rearrangement joins TRBV5-5 to TRBJ1-2; D perhaps matches TRBD1 (5 bases). Between the trimmed V and J ends, which lost 4 bases and 8 bases, there was a span of 15 bases. CDR1 and CDR2 from the germline V gene are SGHKS and YYEKEE (reference sequence). This CDR3 spans 13 amino acids. The CDR3 spells CASSITGAGGYTF. In nucleotides, the CDR3 is TGTGCCAGCAGCATCACCGGGGCTGGAGGCTACACCTTC.

In regard to this clonotype: A read error may explain this, as a much larger clone is one base away. The J gene is TRBJ2-1, the V gene TRBV12-3 or TRBV12-4, with D unclear. V lost 1 base and J lost 8, with 9 bases in between. CDR3 length equals 13 residues. In DNA, the CDR3 is TGTGCCAGCAGTTTAGTAGGGAAGGATGAGCAGTTCTTC. Amino acids: CASSLVGKDEQFF.

As regards this clonotype: A read error is likely, as this CDR3 ends without the conserved phenylalanine or tryptophan. This chain uses TRBV5-6 with TRBJ2-7, with 10 bases lining up with TRBD1. V trimming: 4 bases; J trimming: 7 bases; junction bases outside the gene matches: 14. The CDR3 spans 16 residues. Germline assignment: CDR1 SGHDT and CDR2 YYEEEE. The CDR3 region is CASSLLRQGAWWEQYL. DNA of the CDR3: TGTGCCAGCAGCCTTCTGAGACAGGGGGCTTGGTGGGAGCAGTACCTC.

This clonotype was counted a few times. V gene TRBV6-1 combines with J gene TRBJ1-1; 9 bases fit TRBD1. This CDR3 spans 15 amino acids. Germline loops: CDR1 MNHNS, CDR2 SASEGT. V shed 10 bases, J shed 4 bases, and the junction held 13 bases outside the gene matches. The CDR3 sequence is CATTLQGAGSTEAFF. For the CDR3, the DNA is TGTGCCACTACCTTACAGGGGGCCGGGAGCACTGAAGCTTTCTTT.

The sample holds many counts of this clonotype. This sequence joins TRBV4-1 and TRBJ2-1, with D possibly TRBD2 on 6 matching bases. The ends were cut back, 4 bases at V and 7 bases at J, with 20 bases in the middle. The CDR3 loop spans 16 amino acids. From germline, CDR1 is MGHRA and CDR2 YSYEKL. DNA for the CDR3: TGCGCCAGCAGCCTCTCGGTCTCGGGACTTAATAATGAGCAGTTCTTC. Protein: CASSLSVSGLNNEQFF.

The table lists this clonotype with many counts. V usage is TRBV5-4 and J usage is TRBJ1-6, with 11 bases identical to TRBD1. The germline V gene encodes CDR1 SGHNT and CDR2 YYREEE (reference sequence). V shed 6 bases and J 6 bases; nucleotides not matched to a gene: 8. This CDR3 has 16 amino acids. CDR3 loop: CASNSGTGGFNSPLHF. The CDR3, as DNA: TGTGCCAGCAACTCGGGGACAGGGGGTTTTAATTCACCCCTCCACTTT.

On this clonotype: A read error may account for a junction end that differs from germline. The chain employs TRBV6-6 and TRBJ2-1; D call uncertain. The J call may be in error: the DNA end matches TRBJ2-7 better. CDR1 and CDR2 from the germline V gene are MNHNY and SVGAGI (reference sequence). This CDR3 region has 12 residues. CDR3 sequence (DNA): TGTACCAGCAGTTTCCCATACAATGAGCAGTACTTC. This encodes CTSSFPYNEQYF.

The J gene is TRBJ1-3, the V gene TRBV6-1; D gene ambiguous. This CDR3 comprises 14 residues. Germline V gives CDR1 MNHNS, CDR2 SASEGT. CDR3 nucleotide sequence: TGTACCATCCATGACGTTCTCTCTGGAAACACCATATATTTT. Its protein product is CTIHDVLSGNTIYF.